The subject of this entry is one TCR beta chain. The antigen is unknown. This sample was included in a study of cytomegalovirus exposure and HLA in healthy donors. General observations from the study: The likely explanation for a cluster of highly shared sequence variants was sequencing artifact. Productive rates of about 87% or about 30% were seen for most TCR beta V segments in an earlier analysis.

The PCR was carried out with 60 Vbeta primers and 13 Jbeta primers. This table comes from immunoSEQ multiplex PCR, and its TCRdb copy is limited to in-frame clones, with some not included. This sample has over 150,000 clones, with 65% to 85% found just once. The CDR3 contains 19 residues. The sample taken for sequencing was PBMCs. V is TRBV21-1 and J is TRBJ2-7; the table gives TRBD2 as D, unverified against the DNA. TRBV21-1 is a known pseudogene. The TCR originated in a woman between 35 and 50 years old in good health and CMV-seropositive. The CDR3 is CASSKQRRSGPVSSYEQYF. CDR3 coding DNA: TGTGCCAGCAGCAAGCAGCGGCGTTCTGGCCCCGTTTCGAGCTACGAGCAGTACTTC.